These 5 T cell receptor beta chains share one sample of origin, sequenced in a study of shared clonotypes between healthy human individuals. TCRdb keeps only in-frame clones here, not all; method: immunoSEQ multiplex PCR. The sample contains more than 2 million clones, 85% to 95% of which appear only once. Sequencing was carried out using naive CD4+ T cells sorted from blood. Subset here: CD45RA+ positively selected. The receptors stem from a man between 18 and 29 years old in good health.

V and J are TRBV7-9 and TRBJ2-7; TRBD1 might be the D (6 bases). The CDR3 sequence is 16 residues long. CDR1 and CDR2 from the germline V gene are SEHNR and FQNEAQ (reference sequence). Trimming stripped 3 bases from V and 7 bases from J, with 22 bases between. The CDR3 protein is CASSFTGQRPSLEQYF. Here the CDR3 DNA reads TGTGCCAGCAGCTTCACCGGACAGAGGCCATCTTTGGAGCAGTACTTC.

The CDR3 region is CASSQLVNEQFF. The CDR3 nucleotides are TGTGCCAGCTCACAACTAGTGAATGAGCAGTTCTTC. The chain links TRBV18 to TRBJ2-1; a weak D match, TRBD2 (5 bases). The germline gives CDR1 KGHSH, CDR2 LQKENI. Trimming took off 4 bases at V and 7 bases at J, with 8 bases between the two ends. The CDR3 runs 12 residues.

This clone was seen just once. The rearrangement uses TRBV6-1 and TRBJ2-1, with 8 bases identical to TRBD1. From germline, CDR1 is MNHNS and CDR2 SASEGT. The CDR3 contains 14 residues. V lost 11 bases and J lost 6; bases outside the gene matches: 12. This CDR3 is CAGHRTGLGNEQFF. CDR3 DNA: TGTGCCGGCCACAGGACAGGGTTGGGCAATGAGCAGTTCTTC.

The J gene is TRBJ2-7, the V gene TRBV27; 7 bases line up with TRBD2. Germline assignment: CDR1 MNHEY and CDR2 SMNVEV (reference sequence). The CDR3 has 15 residues. The ends lost 5 bases at V and 4 bases at J; junction bases unmatched: 11. CDR3 protein: CASSNQGGISYEQYF. The CDR3 DNA is TGTGCCAGCAGTAACCAGGGAGGGATCTCTTACGAGCAGTACTTC.

This clone was seen a few times. V is TRBV7-6 and J is TRBJ1-6; 7 bases are a match to TRBD1. CDR3 size: 14 residues. Trimming took 0 bases from V and 9 from J; bases not matched to a gene: 2. Germline V lookup: CDR1 SGHVS, CDR2 FNYEAQ. CDR3 loop: CASSLAGTVSPLHF. The CDR3 DNA reads TGTGCCAGCAGCTTAGCGGGGACAGTTTCACCCCTCCACTTT.